The 7 T cell receptor beta chains reported below all come from one sample, sequenced in a study of blood T cell repertoires in COVID-19. Clones were read by immunoSEQ multiplex PCR, and TCRdb kept only the in-frame ones, dropping some. This table holds 200,000 or so clones, around four fifths found once. The sample taken for sequencing was peripheral blood. The source of these receptors is a human donor in a cohort sampled during active COVID-19.

This clone was observed a single time. V gene TRBV27 combines with J gene TRBJ1-1, with D possibly matching TRBD1 (6 bases). The CDR3 covers 14 residues. Germline V gives CDR1 MNHEY, CDR2 SMNVEV (reference sequence). Trimming stripped 5 bases from V and 3 bases from J, with 13 bases between. The CDR3 region is CASSVGQRDTEAFF. CDR3 in DNA: TGTGCCAGCAGTGTTGGACAGAGGGACACTGAAGCTTTCTTT.

V gene TRBV7-8 combines with J gene TRBJ1-3, with a weak D call TRBD1 (6 bases). Germline V lookup: CDR1 SGHVS, CDR2 FQNEAQ. The CDR3 spans 17 residues. With 1 base removed from V and 0 bases from J, the gap between germline ends came to 13 bases. The CDR3 is CASSLVGGSYSGNTIYF. The CDR3 DNA is TGTGCCAGCAGCTTAGTAGGGGGTAGTTACTCTGGAAACACCATATATTTT.

The J gene is TRBJ2-5, the V gene TRBV12-3 or TRBV12-4, with D tentatively TRBD2 (5 bases). V lost 3 bases and J lost 5, with 7 bases in between. The CDR3 has 12 residues. CDR3: CASSFGGETQYF. CDR3 coding DNA: TGTGCCAGCAGTTTCGGAGGCGAGACCCAGTACTTC.

The rearrangement uses TRBV27 and TRBJ1-5, with unresolved D. This CDR3 is built from 16 residues. The germline CDR1 and CDR2 sequences are MNHEY and SMNVEV (reference sequence). Trimming removed 1 base from V and 1 base from J, with 11 bases in between. CDR3 sequence: CASSLFGEGSNQPQHF. CDR3 in DNA: TGTGCCAGCAGTTTATTTGGGGAGGGCAGCAATCAGCCCCAGCATTTT.

The J gene is TRBJ2-1, the V gene TRBV11-3; D may be TRBD1 (5 bases). Germline values: CDR1 SGHNT, CDR2 YENEEA. The V gene lost 5 bases and the J gene lost 8 bases, with 13 bases spanning the gap. This CDR3 contains 13 residues. The CDR3 loop reads CASSADSEDEQFF. The CDR3 nucleotides read TGTGCCAGCAGCGCCGACAGTGAGGATGAGCAGTTCTTC.

The CDR3 region has the DNA TGCGCCAGCAGCTTGGAGACAGTTTACAATGAGCAGTTCTTC. Amino acids: CASSLETVYNEQFF. The J gene is TRBJ2-1, the V gene TRBV5-1; TRBD1 might be the D (5 bases). CDR1 is SGHRS and CDR2 is YFSETQ in the germline V gene. CDR3 size: 14 residues. V lost 0 bases to trimming and J lost 4 bases, with 8 bases between them.

The chain has TRBV5-1 and TRBJ1-1, with a possible D match to TRBD1 (6 bases). This CDR3 is built from 14 residues. The germline V gene encodes CDR1 SGHRS and CDR2 YFSETQ. With 0 bases removed from V and 4 bases from J, the gap between germline ends came to 10 bases. The CDR3 loop reads CASSLAGVGTEAFF. CDR3 bases: TGCGCCAGCAGCTTGGCAGGGGTGGGCACTGAAGCTTTCTTT.